This T cell receptor (beta chain) is from a study of blood T cell repertoires in COVID-19. Study information: Spain, Italy and the United States supplied samples that represented acute and convalescent COVID-19. PBMCs, B-cell-depleted T cells, or T cells provided the cDNA or gDNA that made up the material.

Under the authors' procedure: Quantification of nucleated cells was approximated via reference gene primer amplification. Sequencing used immunoSEQ multiplex PCR; TCRdb keeps in-frame clones, though not all of them. From that table come the V and J calls and clone size; the DNA was used to work out D and trimming. The sample holds hundreds of thousands of clones, 83% seen once. Trimming at V came to 2 bases and at J to 0 bases, leaving 6 bases not matched to a gene. Per the germline V gene, CDR1 is LNHDA and CDR2 is SQIVND (reference sequence). This CDR3 is built from 17 residues. The chain combines TRBV19 with TRBJ1-1; the match to TRBD1 covers 10 bases. The receptor comes from a woman aged 40 to 50 with active or convalescent COVID-19. The sample was peripheral blood. Written as DNA, the CDR3 is TGTGCCAGTAGTATAATTCCGGGACAGGGGATGAACACTGAAGCTTTCTTT. Translated, it gives CASSIIPGQGMNTEAFF. The full variable domain, its missing parts supplied by reference TRBV19 and TRBJ1-1, is DGGITQSPKYLFRKEGQNVTLSCEQNLNHDAMYWYRQDPGQGLRLIYYSQIVNDFQKGDIAEGYSVSREKKESFPLTVTSAQKNPTAFYLCASSIIPGQGMNTEAFFGQGTRLTVV.